The T cell receptor (beta chain) described here comes from a study of early T cells in non-severe SARS-CoV-2 infection. Overall study: Sequencing input comprised bulk RNA from unsorted whole blood; chain pairing was not available. Study findings and constraints: Reliance on VDJdb matching favored anti-spike CD8 responses; private and CD4 specificities were missed.

The protocol attached unique molecular identifiers to individual cDNA molecules. TCRdb re-called the 5' RACE reads through MiXCR, storing one row per CDR3 protein. The repertoire holds tens of thousands of distinct CDR3 sequences, with roughly 10% as singletons. This clonotype has at least ten counts. Its specificity is not known. The receptor was isolated from an adult who was a healthcare worker with PCR-confirmed SARS-CoV-2 infection or an uninfected control (not recorded which). The sequencing input was whole blood.

For the CDR3, the DNA is TGTGCCAGCAGCTTGGACATGAGCTCCTATAATTCACCCCTCCACTTT. It specifies CASSLDMSSYNSPLHF. The V and J genes are TRBV5-4 and TRBJ1-6; unclear D gene. Germline lookup yields CDR1 SGHNT and CDR2 YYREEE (reference sequence). The CDR3 length is 16 residues. V lost 0 bases to trimming and J lost 0 bases, with 7 bases between them. The entire variable domain, with the rest obtained from reference TRBV5-4 and TRBJ1-6, is as follows: ETGVTQSPTHLIKTRGQQVTLRCSSQSGHNTVSWYQQALGQGPQFIFQYYREEENGRGNFPPRFSGLQFPNYSSELNVNALELDDSALYLCASSLDMSSYNSPLHFGNGTRLTVT.